The clone carrying this TCR beta chain came up once. Its antigen is as yet unknown. Trimming removed 1 base at V and 1 base at J, with 5 bases between. The CDR3 runs 13 residues. The germline CDR1 and CDR2 sequences are SGHTS and YDEGEE. Sequencing used immunoSEQ multiplex PCR; TCRdb keeps in-frame clones, though not all of them. This table holds 150,000 or so clones, about 90% found once. These data come from a study of T cell responses to AZD1222 COVID-19 vaccine. Findings and caveats of the study: Donors, mostly white British, included more females; clonal diversity was possibly underestimated. None of the repertoires were sampled until the peak T cell response had passed. Increased Spike-specific TCR breadth and depth were observed after two AZD1222 doses.

The specimen comprised peripheral blood, sampled 28 days after the second AZD1222 dose. This chain uses TRBV5-8 with TRBJ1-1; D gene uncertain. The sequence was collected from an adult who received the AZD1222 COVID-19 vaccine. The CDR3 reads CASSLNANTEAFF. The CDR3 nucleotides are TGTGCCAGCAGCTTGAATGCGAACACTGAAGCTTTCTTT.